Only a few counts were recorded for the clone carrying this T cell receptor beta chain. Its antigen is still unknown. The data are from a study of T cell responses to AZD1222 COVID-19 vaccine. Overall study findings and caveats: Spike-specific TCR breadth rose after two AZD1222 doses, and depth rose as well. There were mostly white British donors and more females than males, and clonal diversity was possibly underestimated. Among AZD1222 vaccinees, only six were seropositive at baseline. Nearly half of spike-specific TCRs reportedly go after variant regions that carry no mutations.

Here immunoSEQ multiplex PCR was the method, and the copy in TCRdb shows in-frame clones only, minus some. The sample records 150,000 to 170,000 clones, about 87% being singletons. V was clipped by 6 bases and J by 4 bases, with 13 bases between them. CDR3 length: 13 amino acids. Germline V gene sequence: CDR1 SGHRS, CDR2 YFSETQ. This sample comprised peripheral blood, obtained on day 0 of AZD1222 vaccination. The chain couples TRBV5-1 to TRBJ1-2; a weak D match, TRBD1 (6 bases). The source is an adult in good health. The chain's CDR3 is CASTPQGFYGYTF. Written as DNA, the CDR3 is TGCGCCAGCACCCCCCAGGGGTTCTATGGCTACACCTTC.